This TCR beta chain was identified in a study of OX40 agonist ivuxolimab in advanced cancers. The CDR3 consists of 19 residues. The V end was cut by 5 bases, the J end by 0 bases, with 23 bases between. Germline V lookup: CDR1 SGHTA, CDR2 FQGNSA. Patients were ruled out by autoimmune disease history or systemic immunosuppression. The repertoire was sequenced with immunoSEQ multiplex PCR; TCRdb's copy has only in-frame clones and lacks some. The sample holds about 90,000 clones, approximately 91% seen once. The source is an adult with an advanced solid tumor such as melanoma, head and neck, liver or kidney cancer. Specimen: CD4+ or CD8+ T cells sorted from blood, collected in a trial of the OX40 agonist ivuxolimab. The V and J genes are TRBV7-2 and TRBJ2-1; D possibly corresponds to TRBD2 (5 bases). The CDR3 here is CASSPAGVWTRSSYNEQFF. CDR3 DNA: TGTGCCAGCAGCCCCGCCGGGGTTTGGACTCGTAGCTCCTACAATGAGCAGTTCTTC.